This T cell receptor beta chain originates from a study of blood T cells in healthy people across ages (dated by TCRdb to between 2014 and 2016). About the study as a whole: Template switching captured roughly one uniquely barcoded TCR beta cDNA molecule per two T cells in model experiments. Using deep sequencing normalized with unique cDNA molecular identifiers, the study measured how TCR beta repertoire diversity changes with age. Four age groups were formed from the donors: young (average roughly 15 years), middle-aged (around 40), aged (approximately 60) and long-lived (approximately 78). To avoid experimental bias, donors of different ages were spread randomly across the sequencing lanes. Two additional independent replicas of 1 million unique cDNA reads from the same blood draw were analyzed for two donors (one aged 18 to 30 and one aged 80 or older). Results the study describes overall, beyond this receptor: Donor CMV infection status was unknown, potentially confounding age-related changes in expanded clonotypes. Compared with the aged group, the long-lived group had more naive CD4+ T cells, fewer expanded clones and increased TCR diversity, suggesting age selection. Estimates of total diversity based on one million sequenced T cells were considered lower bounds and underestimates. Bulk unsorted PBMC profiling prevented conclusive comparison of naive and antigen-experienced compartments. As age increased, observed TCR beta diversity per million T cells dropped in a roughly linear way, and a significant reduction was already evident by age roughly 36. The percentage of naive T cells measured by flow cytometry correlated strongly with observed TCR beta diversity.

The donors were around 39 Caucasian individuals from Russia, aged roughly 6 to 90 years, who were systemically healthy. About 10 milliliters of peripheral blood were drawn from each donor into EDTA-treated Vacutainer tubes. Ficoll-Paque density-gradient centrifugation was used to isolate PBMCs, with at least 7 million per sample. Total RNA was extracted from PBMCs with Trizol reagent, with at least 5 micrograms obtained per sample. Naive CD45RAhigh/CD27high T cell percentages were measured by flow cytometry on a PBMC aliquot from every donor. There are 12 amino acids in the CDR3, from cysteine to phenylalanine inclusive. The DNA shown is the 36-base CDR3, in frame from base 1. Clipping removes 7 bases from V and 5 bases from J, with 8 as the unmatched junction base count. The germline V gene encodes CDR1 SQVTM and CDR2 ANQGSEA. Library preparation employed 5' RACE. The listed sequencing device is Illumina HiSeq 2500. A second 7 to 11 cycle PCR used a sample-barcoded 5' primer and a J-beta primer mix. Each TCR beta cDNA molecule received a unique molecular identifier from a template-switch 5' adaptor carrying 12 random nucleotides. Each sample yielded at least 2.5 million CDR3-containing paired-end reads. First-strand cDNA was synthesized from all RNA with the Mint cDNA synthesis kit, primed by a TRBC-specific oligonucleotide. After uracil-DNA glycosylase treatment, a first 18-cycle PCR used universal primers M1SS and BC2_uni_R on all cDNA. The source study handled its data this way. Each sample was normalized by randomly selecting 1 million high-quality reads, each carrying a distinct molecular identifier. Instead of being binned into consensus sequences, reads with shared molecular identifiers were discarded. CDR3 identification, clonotype clustering and error correction used MiTCR with a Q25 quality threshold and the strictest error-elimination algorithm. Lower-bound total TCR beta diversity was estimated with a nonparametric unseen species model using Euler transformation. TCRdb reanalyzed the raw reads on its own, using fastp at Q25 for trimming and MiXCR for clone calling, and kept in-frame beta chains. Each entry merges the rows of one CDR3 protein and shows their most common DNA and genes. None of the V and J calls come from the authors' own analysis; TCRdb made them. A total of about 1.4 million distinct CDR3 sequences appear in this sample, 59% of them only once. The ten largest account for over 5% of the sample.

This clonotype occurred a few times. There is no known antigen for this receptor. Base qualities were left out, and no much larger clone turns up one base away. The TCR was taken from a man aged 18-30 years in good health. The rearrangement joined TRBV29-1 to TRBJ2-7; the junction holds 7 bases that match TRBD2. The sequenced sample was blood. The nucleotide sequence is given as TGCAGCGCACTAGCGTTTAACAACGAGCAGTACTTC. Translated, it gives CSALAFNNEQYF.